The T cell receptor (beta chain) described here comes from a study of CD8+ T cells in alopecia areata. On this clone itself: Its antigen remains unknown.

From germline, CDR1 is MDHEN and CDR2 SYDVKM. The CDR3 extends over 14 amino acids. Between the trimmed V and J ends, which lost 8 bases and 7 bases, there was a span of 18 bases. Study results and caveats: Clonality exceeded that of normal scalp in lesional scalp, most notably in alopecia totalis/universalis.

Five patients' CD4+ populations were sorted into CD25+CD127- cells. Alopecia areata patients had lesional scalp punch biopsies and peripheral blood taken from them. PBMCs were stained for CD3, CD4 and CD8, and CD4+ and CD8+ T cells were sorted. The sequencing template was cDNA reverse transcribed from extracted RNA. The method was immunoSEQ multiplex PCR; TCRdb's version includes in-frame clones alone and lacks a portion of them. The repertoire holds around 36,000 clones, with nearly 55% as singletons. Sample: CD4+ Tregs sorted from blood. The TCR originated in a human donor with alopecia areata. The rearrangement joins TRBV28 to TRBJ2-1; a weak D match, TRBD2 (5 bases). CDR3 DNA: TGTGCCAGCCGGTTTGGTGGGAGAAGGAATGAGCAGTTCTTC. Residues: CASRFGGRRNEQFF. Filled out from reference TRBV28 and TRBJ2-1, the complete variable domain reads DVKVTQSSRYLVKRTGEKVFLECVQDMDHENMFWYRQDPGLGLRLIYFSYDVKMKEKGDIPEGYSVSREKKERFSLILESASTNQTSMYLCASRFGGRRNEQFFGPGTRLTVL.